Shown below are 18 T cell receptor beta chains from a single sample sequenced in a study of shared clonotypes between healthy human individuals. The table came from immunoSEQ multiplex PCR; TCRdb's copy has only in-frame clones and leaves some out. The table lists roughly 500,000 clones, about four fifths of them singletons. Material for sequencing was PBMCs. Source of these receptors: a woman between 35 and 50 years old in good health. Some clones in this sample may be carry-over from other donors' samples.

The rearrangement uses TRBV18 and TRBJ2-7; the match to TRBD2 covers 12 bases. Trimming took 3 bases from V and 8 from J; bases not matched to a gene: 14. In germline, CDR1 is KGHSH, CDR2 LQKENI. The CDR3 runs 17 residues. CDR3 DNA sequence: TGTGCCAGCTCACCGCCGACTAGCGGGAGCCAACTCGGGAAGCAGTACTTC. It yields the protein CASSPPTSGSQLGKQYF.

The chain combines TRBV7-9 with TRBJ1-5; D not resolved. CDR3 length equals 13 residues. Trimming removed 5 bases from V and 7 bases from J, with 12 bases in between. Looked up from germline, CDR1 is SEHNR and CDR2 is FQNEAQ (reference sequence). CDR3 residues: CASSPQGGQPQHF. The CDR3 nucleotides are TGTGCCAGCAGCCCCCAAGGAGGGCAGCCCCAGCATTTT.

The rearrangement uses TRBV19 and TRBJ2-2; TRBD2 is a possible D gene (5 bases). V lost 6 bases and J lost 4, with 12 bases in between. Germline-derived CDR1 and CDR2 are LNHDA and SQIVND (reference sequence). This CDR3 contains 14 residues. The CDR3 DNA is TGTGCCAGTAGGCGGGTTTACAGCACCGGGGAGCTGTTTTTT. Translation gives CASRRVYSTGELFF.

The chain has TRBV5-6 and TRBJ2-5, with TRBD1 identical over 8 bases. The CDR3 totals 15 residues. Trimming cost V 2 bases and J 5 bases; bases outside gene matches: 8. CDR1 is SGHDT, CDR2 YYEEEE, per germline. CDR3 in amino acids: CASSLGPRGRETQYF. The CDR3 coding sequence is TGTGCCAGCAGCTTAGGCCCCAGGGGGCGGGAGACCCAGTACTTC.

The genes are TRBV11-2 and TRBJ1-5; D is perhaps TRBD1 (5 bases). Per germline, CDR1 SGHAT and CDR2 FQNNGV. The CDR3 length is 13 residues. V lost 0 bases, J lost 7 bases, and 7 bases lay in between. CDR3 amino acids: CASSLDGGQPQHF. The DNA for the CDR3 is TGTGCCAGCAGCTTAGATGGGGGGCAGCCCCAGCATTTT.

V and J are TRBV11-2 and TRBJ1-1; weak D call: TRBD1 (6 bases). V was cut by 1 base and J by 6 bases, with 15 bases left in between. The CDR3 runs to 15 residues. The germline V gene encodes CDR1 SGHAT and CDR2 FQNNGV. The CDR3 DNA reads TGTGCCAGCAGCTTAGCCAGGGCCAGGGGCGCTGAAGCTTTCTTT. Its protein is CASSLARARGAEAFF. Variable domain in full (rest from reference TRBV11-2 and TRBJ1-1): EAGVAQSPRYKIIEKRQSVAFWCNPISGHATLYWYQQILGQGPKLLIQFQNNGVVDDSQLPKDRFSAERLKGVDSTLKIQPAKLEDSAVYLCASSLARARGAEAFFGQGTRLTVV.

This rearrangement joins TRBV5-5 to TRBJ2-1; perhaps TRBD1 as D (6 bases). This CDR3 region has 14 residues. V dropped 1 base and J dropped 4 bases, with 9 bases sitting between them. Germline V gives CDR1 SGHKS, CDR2 YYEKEE (reference sequence). DNA of the CDR3: TGTGCCAGCAGCTTGCTTAGGGGGTACAATGAGCAGTTCTTC. Protein: CASSLLRGYNEQFF.

With respect to this clone: The sample carries other DNA sequences with the same CDR3. In DNA, the CDR3 is TGTGCCAGCAGCGTAGGAGGTGGGGACTATGGCTACACCTTC. Translating it yields CASSVGGGDYGYTF. This rearrangement joins TRBV9 to TRBJ1-2; D unclear. The V gene's germline CDR1 is SGDLS and CDR2 YYNGEE. The CDR3 contains 14 residues. V was trimmed by 0 bases and J by 3 bases, leaving 9 bases between them. Based on the CDR3 plus reference TRBV9 and TRBJ1-2, the full variable domain is DSGVTQTPKHLITATGQRVTLRCSPRSGDLSVYWYQQSLDQGLQFLIQYYNGEERAKGNILERFSAQQFPDLHSELNLSSLELGDSALYFCASSVGGGDYGYTFGSGTRLTVV.

J is TRBJ2-7 and V is TRBV5-4; 8 nucleotides agree with TRBD2. CDR3 size: 14 residues. V gave up 4 bases and J gave up 3 bases; unmatched junction bases: 6. Germline assignment: CDR1 SGHNT and CDR2 YYREEE (reference sequence). CDR3 nucleotide sequence: TGTGCCAGCAGCCGGACTAGCTCGCTCTACGAGCAGTACTTC. As protein: CASSRTSSLYEQYF.

The chain links TRBV14 to TRBJ2-3; D is unresolved. The length of the CDR3 is 14 residues. Per germline, CDR1 SGHDN and CDR2 FVKESK. The V and J ends lost 6 bases and 3 bases respectively, with 13 bases between them. CDR3 in amino acids: CASSRLSVTDTQYF. Here the CDR3 DNA reads TGTGCCAGCAGTCGATTATCGGTGACAGATACGCAGTATTTT.

The chain links TRBV11-1 to TRBJ2-7; 9 nucleotides align to TRBD1. Germline V lookup: CDR1 SGHAT, CDR2 FQDESV (reference sequence). The CDR3 length is 14 residues. J was trimmed by 0 bases and V by 8 bases; bases with no gene match: 5. In nucleotides, the CDR3 is TGTGCCAGCGGGGACAGGGCCTCCTCCTACGAGCAGTACTTC. Translation: CASGDRASSYEQYF.

The chain links TRBV28 to TRBJ1-1; D is unclear. V dropped 7 bases and J dropped 4 bases, with 13 bases sitting between them. The germline V gene has CDR1 MDHEN and CDR2 SYDVKM. The CDR3 is 13 amino acids. The DNA of the CDR3 is TGTGCCAGCACCACCCTCCCCGTCACTGAAGCTTTCTTT. As protein: CASTTLPVTEAFF.

The rearrangement uses TRBV28 and TRBJ2-1, with D possibly being TRBD2 (6 bases). Trimming pared 1 base from V and 3 bases from J, leaving 13 bases between. The CDR3 runs to 16 residues. Per germline, CDR1 MDHEN and CDR2 SYDVKM. CDR3 nucleotide sequence: TGTGCCAGCAGTTTATTTGACGGGAGAGACTACAATGAGCAGTTCTTC. Protein sequence: CASSLFDGRDYNEQFF.

V gene TRBV19 combines with J gene TRBJ2-1; D is undetermined. CDR1 and CDR2 (germline): LNHDA, SQIVND (reference sequence). This CDR3 is 14 amino acids long. V was shortened by 3 bases and J by 2 bases, with 8 bases between the two germline ends. The CDR3, as DNA: TGTGCCAGTAGTATTTCTGGGGCCTACAATGAGCAGTTCTTC. This encodes CASSISGAYNEQFF.

DNA of the CDR3: TGTGCCAGCAGTTTACGGGGGAGCTCTGGAAACACCATATATTTT. Translated, it gives CASSLRGSSGNTIYF. The rearrangement joins TRBV28 to TRBJ1-3, with a weak D call TRBD1 (5 bases). This CDR3 is built from 15 residues. The V and J ends lost 2 bases and 0 bases respectively, with 8 bases between them. Germline V gene data show CDR1 as MDHEN and CDR2 as SYDVKM.

The CDR3 spells CASSFSGVRREQFF. In DNA form, the CDR3 reads TGTGCCAGCAGCTTCTCAGGGGTAAGGCGTGAGCAGTTCTTC. The V call is TRBV11-2, the J call TRBJ2-1; possibly TRBD1 for D (6 bases). The V end lost 3 bases, the J end lost 9 bases, and 15 bases lay between the germline ends. The CDR3 length is 14 residues. Germline loops: CDR1 SGHAT, CDR2 FQNNGV. Based on the CDR3 plus reference TRBV11-2 and TRBJ2-1, the full variable domain is EAGVAQSPRYKIIEKRQSVAFWCNPISGHATLYWYQQILGQGPKLLIQFQNNGVVDDSQLPKDRFSAERLKGVDSTLKIQPAKLEDSAVYLCASSFSGVRREQFFGPGTRLTVL.

J is TRBJ1-2 and V is TRBV28; TRBD1 aligns across 10 bases. Germline V CDR1 and CDR2: MDHEN, SYDVKM. With V trimmed by 5 bases and J by 4 bases, 4 bases remained unmatched. The CDR3 totals 14 residues. The CDR3 region has the DNA TGTGCCAGCAGTCGGGACAGGGGTGTCTATGGCTACACCTTC. Protein product: CASSRDRGVYGYTF.

The chain uses TRBV2 and TRBJ1-4; D gene unclear. Germline V gene sequence: CDR1 SNHLY, CDR2 FYNNEI. CDR3 length equals 13 residues. Between the trimmed V and J ends, which lost 7 bases and 4 bases, there was a span of 10 bases. For the CDR3, the DNA is TGTGCCAGCACCCCGGAGGTTAATGAAAAACTGTTTTTT. Its protein product is CASTPEVNEKLFF.